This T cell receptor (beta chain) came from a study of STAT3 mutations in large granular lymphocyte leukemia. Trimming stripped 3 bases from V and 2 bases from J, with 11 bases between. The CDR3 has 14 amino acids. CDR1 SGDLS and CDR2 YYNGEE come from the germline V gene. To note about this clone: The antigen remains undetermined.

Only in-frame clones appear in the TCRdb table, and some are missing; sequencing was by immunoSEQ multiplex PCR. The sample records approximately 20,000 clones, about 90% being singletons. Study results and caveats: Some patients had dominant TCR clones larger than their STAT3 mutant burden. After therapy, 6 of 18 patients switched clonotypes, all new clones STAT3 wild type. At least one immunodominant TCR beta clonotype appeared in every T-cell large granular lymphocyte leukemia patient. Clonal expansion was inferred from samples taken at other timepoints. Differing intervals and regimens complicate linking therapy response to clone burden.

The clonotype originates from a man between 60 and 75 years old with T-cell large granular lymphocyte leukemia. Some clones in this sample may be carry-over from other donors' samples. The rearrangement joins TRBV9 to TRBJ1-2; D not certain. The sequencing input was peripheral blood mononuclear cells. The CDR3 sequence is CASSGRIPNYGYTF. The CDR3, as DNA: TGTGCCAGCAGCGGGCGCATACCGAACTATGGCTACACCTTC.